A selection of T cell receptor beta chains follows, all from one sample in a study of technical replicates of blood from four donors. Assay: immunoSEQ multiplex PCR; the TCRdb copy retains only in-frame clones and omits some. This table has 100,000 or so clones, 95% to 97% appearing once. Specimen: T cells isolated from PBMCs. Receptors were obtained from a human donor in good health. CDR3s leave out the opening cysteine and the closing phenylalanine or tryptophan. Some rows mark clone size as missing; the rest say once, few, many or name a class of expanded clone.

V gene	clone size	J gene	CDR3 protein
TRBV27	.	TRBJ2-7	ASSLSIYGYEQY
TRBV4-1	.	TRBJ1-1	ASSHPLREAF
TRBV6-4	.	TRBJ2-1	ASSDEADSYNEQF
TRBV5-1	.	TRBJ1-3	ASSSETSTGNTIY
TRBV28	.	TRBJ1-1	ASSPPIEGRGTEAF
TRBV2	once	TRBJ2-1	ASSVGGIYNEQF
TRBV19	.	TRBJ1-5	ASSDRETQKDQPQH
TRBV6-1	.	TRBJ2-1	ASSEEEGLTYNEQF
TRBV29-1	.	TRBJ2-3	SVEEAGEDTQY
TRBV4-3	once	TRBJ2-2	ASSLIDSGINTGELF
TRBV18	.	TRBJ2-6	ASSTVSSGANVLT
TRBV5-1	.	TRBJ1-1	ASSAGNTEAF
TRBV5-4	.	TRBJ1-4	ASSTRQGFNEKLF
TRBV14	.	TRBJ2-7	ASSDTYEQY
TRBV28	.	TRBJ2-7	ASSLIRQGTSYEQY